Below, 20 T cell receptor beta chains from the same sample are listed, as sequenced in a study of blood T cell repertoires in COVID-19. Produced via immunoSEQ multiplex PCR; TCRdb's table is partial and in-frame only. The sample includes roughly 260,000 clones, 75% to 90% of them seen just once. The sequenced sample consisted of PBMCs or T cells enriched from blood (not recorded which). The receptors were sampled from a woman between 45 and 60 years old who had recovered from COVID-19.

This clone was recorded only once. The chain couples TRBV28 to TRBJ2-1, with TRBD2 matching 12 bases. CDR3 length: 19 amino acids. CDR1 and CDR2 from the germline V gene are MDHEN and SYDVKM. Trimming at V came to 6 bases and at J to 0 bases, leaving 12 bases not matched to a gene. CDR3 region: CASSFPGLAGVSSYNEQFF. Written as DNA, the CDR3 is TGTGCCAGCAGCTTCCCGGGACTAGCGGGTGTAAGCTCCTACAATGAGCAGTTCTTC.

The chain recombines TRBV24-1 with TRBJ2-5, with a tentative D call TRBD1 (5 bases). V lost 5 bases and J lost 0, with 12 bases in between. Germline CDR1 and CDR2: KGHDR and SFDVKD. There are 15 residues in the CDR3. This CDR3 is CATSAGEQDQETQYF. The DNA for the CDR3 is TGTGCCACCAGTGCCGGAGAACAGGACCAAGAGACCCAGTACTTC.

This clone has only one observation. The genes are TRBV28 and TRBJ2-6; possibly TRBD2 for D (5 bases). Trimming shortened V by 2 bases and J by 3 bases, and 14 bases separated the two germline ends. There are 17 residues in the CDR3. Germline-derived CDR1 and CDR2 are MDHEN and SYDVKM. CDR3 sequence (DNA): TGTGCCAGCAGTTTAGGCGGTGGAGGTTTTGGGGCCAACGTCCTGACTTTC. This sequence encodes CASSLGGGGFGANVLTF.

The table lists this clone with a count of one. The chain has TRBV27 and TRBJ1-1; 7 bases agree with TRBD1. Losses at the gene ends were 4 bases for V and 5 bases for J; bases not matched to a gene: 13. The CDR3 contains 16 residues. Germline CDR1 is MNHEY and CDR2 is SMNVEV (reference sequence). The CDR3 DNA sequence: TGTGCCAGCAGTTCATTTGCTTGGCCAGGGGGTACTGAAGCTTTCTTT. Translation gives CASSSFAWPGGTEAFF.

This sequence joins TRBV6-5 and TRBJ1-4; a possible D gene is TRBD1 (6 bases). Germline V lookup: CDR1 MNHEY, CDR2 SVGAGI. The V end was cut by 3 bases, the J end by 8 bases, with 16 bases between. The CDR3 contains 15 residues. DNA of the CDR3: TGTGCCAGCAGTTATTCGGCAGGGGAAGGCGAAAAACTGTTTTTT. Encoded protein: CASSYSAGEGEKLFF.

The V gene is TRBV19, the J gene TRBJ1-5, with TRBD1 identical over 7 bases. Germline-derived CDR1 and CDR2 are LNHDA and SQIVND (reference sequence). The CDR3 has 16 amino acids. V lost 1 base and J lost 9; bases outside the gene matches: 12. The CDR3 DNA follows: TGTGCCAGTAGTATAGGTCCGACAGGGATTGGCAGGCCCCAGCATTTT. It is translated as CASSIGPTGIGRPQHF.

This clone has only a few counts. The chain uses TRBV29-1 and TRBJ2-2; 8 bases match TRBD1. The V gene end was trimmed by 2 bases and the J gene end by 6 bases; junction bases not matched to a gene: 8. Germline V gives CDR1 SQVTM, CDR2 ANQGSEA. The CDR3 loop spans 15 amino acids. The CDR3 loop is CSVEIRNRGAGELFF. CDR3 DNA sequence: TGCAGCGTTGAAATCCGGAACAGGGGGGCCGGGGAGCTGTTTTTT.

The V and J genes are TRBV5-1 and TRBJ2-3; 7 bases match TRBD2. J lost 0 bases, V lost 2 bases, and 0 bases had no gene match. Germline lookup yields CDR1 SGHRS and CDR2 YFSETQ. CDR3 length: 14 amino acids. The CDR3 loop is CASSFSGSTDTQYF. CDR3 DNA sequence: TGCGCCAGCAGCTTTAGCGGGAGCACAGATACGCAGTATTTT. Complete variable domain (other parts from reference TRBV5-1 and TRBJ2-3): KAGVTQTPRYLIKTRGQQVTLSCSPISGHRSVSWYQQTPGQGLQFLFEYFSETQRNKGNFPGRFSGRQFSNSRSEMNVSTLELGDSALYLCASSFSGSTDTQYFGPGTRLTVL.

This clone was counted a few times. The rearrangement links TRBV12-3 or TRBV12-4 to TRBJ1-1; no reliable D call. The V gene lost 0 bases and the J gene lost 6 bases, with 8 bases spanning the gap. The CDR3 consists of 13 residues. The CDR3 DNA follows: TGTGCCAGCAGTTTAGCCGAGGGCGCTGAAGCTTTCTTT. As protein: CASSLAEGAEAFF.

In DNA, the CDR3 is TGTGCCATCAGTGGTGGAGTAGGGGCGACGGGAGAGACCCAGTACTTC. It encodes CAISGGVGATGETQYF. The V and J genes are TRBV10-3 and TRBJ2-5, with a tentative D call TRBD1 (5 bases). Looked up from germline, CDR1 is ENHRY and CDR2 is SYGVKD. This CDR3 region has 16 residues. V was cut by 4 bases and J by 4 bases, with 19 bases left in between.

V and J are TRBV5-8 and TRBJ2-1, with TRBD1 matching 9 bases. The V gene end was trimmed by 1 base and the J gene end by 5 bases; junction bases not matched to a gene: 7. Germline V gene sequence: CDR1 SGHTS, CDR2 YDEGEE. The CDR3 runs 16 residues. In DNA form, the CDR3 reads TGTGCCAGCAGCTTGAACCCGGGACAGGGAAACAATGAGCAGTTCTTC. Translated, it gives CASSLNPGQGNNEQFF. Based on the CDR3 plus reference TRBV5-8 and TRBJ2-1, the full variable domain is EAGVTQSPTHLIKTRGQQATLRCSPISGHTSVYWYQQALGLGLQFLLWYDEGEERNRGNFPPRFSGRQFPNYSSELNVNALELEDSALYLCASSLNPGQGNNEQFFGPGTRLTVL.

This clone appeared once. V gene TRBV24-1 combines with J gene TRBJ2-1; 9 bases align to TRBD2. Germline-derived CDR1 and CDR2 are KGHDR and SFDVKD. J lost 5 bases, V lost 9 bases, and 7 bases had no gene match. The CDR3 loop spans 14 amino acids. The CDR3 region is CATRAAGGHNEQFF. CDR3 nucleotide sequence: TGTGCCACCCGAGCAGCGGGAGGCCACAATGAGCAGTTCTTC.

This chain joins TRBV5-1 and TRBJ2-3; TRBD1 aligns across 9 bases. This CDR3 is built from 15 residues. Per the germline V gene, CDR1 is SGHRS and CDR2 is YFSETQ. J gave up 7 bases and V 3 bases, and 9 bases lay outside the gene matches. CDR3 protein: CASSYRDRVMNTQYF. The DNA of the CDR3 is TGCGCCAGCAGCTACCGGGACAGGGTTATGAATACGCAGTATTTT. Using reference TRBV5-1 and TRBJ2-3 for the parts outside the CDR3, the full variable domain is KAGVTQTPRYLIKTRGQQVTLSCSPISGHRSVSWYQQTPGQGLQFLFEYFSETQRNKGNFPGRFSGRQFSNSRSEMNVSTLELGDSALYLCASSYRDRVMNTQYFGPGTRLTVL.

This clone was seen repeatedly, ten times or more. The chain employs TRBV28 and TRBJ1-5; D is possibly TRBD1 (5 bases). With 6 bases removed from V and 0 bases from J, the gap between germline ends came to 15 bases. The germline gives CDR1 MDHEN, CDR2 SYDVKM. The CDR3 runs 16 residues. Here the CDR3 DNA reads TGTGCCAGCAGCCCACCCCGGACACTTAGCAATCAGCCCCAGCATTTT. As protein: CASSPPRTLSNQPQHF.

V is TRBV9 and J is TRBJ1-3; the D gene is possibly TRBD1 (5 bases). Germline-derived CDR1 and CDR2 are SGDLS and YYNGEE. The CDR3 runs to 14 residues. V was trimmed by 4 bases and J by 0 bases, leaving 8 bases between them. CDR3: CASSIDSSGNTIYF. In nucleotides, the CDR3 is TGTGCCAGCAGCATCGACAGCTCTGGAAACACCATATATTTT.

The gene calls are TRBV28 and TRBJ2-7, with 8 bases that match TRBD1. The length of the CDR3 is 13 residues. The V segment lost 5 bases and the J segment 6 bases; nucleotides outside the gene matches: 6. Germline CDR1 is MDHEN and CDR2 is SYDVKM. The CDR3 sequence: CASSGRTGTEQYF. The CDR3 DNA reads as TGTGCCAGCAGTGGACGGACAGGGACCGAGCAGTACTTC.

In DNA form, the CDR3 reads TGTGCCAGCAGTCCCGGGTACACTGAAGCTTTCTTT. The encoded protein is CASSPGYTEAFF. The chain combines TRBV7-4 with TRBJ1-1; D is uncertain. Germline lookup yields CDR1 SGHVT and CDR2 SQSDAQ. V was clipped by 6 bases and J by 3 bases, with 8 bases between them. The CDR3 contains 12 residues.

The V and J genes are TRBV7-3 and TRBJ1-1; D is perhaps TRBD1 (6 bases). Looked up from germline, CDR1 is SGHTA and CDR2 is FQGTGA. The CDR3 runs to 14 residues. Trimming took 5 bases from V and 1 from J, leaving 11 bases between them. The CDR3: CASSPDRENTEAFF. The CDR3 nucleotides read TGTGCCAGCAGCCCGGACAGAGAGAACACTGAAGCTTTCTTT.

This clone appeared once. This chain joins TRBV18 and TRBJ2-7; D remains ambiguous. Germline CDR1 is KGHSH and CDR2 is LQKENI. There are 15 residues in the CDR3. Between the trimmed V and J ends, which lost 3 bases and 2 bases, there was a span of 14 bases. CDR3 sequence (DNA): TGTGCCAGCTCACCCGGGTCGACGGCAGCCTACGAGCAGTACTTC. It codes for CASSPGSTAAYEQYF.

V usage is TRBV19 and J usage is TRBJ2-7; weak D call: TRBD2 (6 bases). CDR1 and CDR2 from the germline V gene are LNHDA and SQIVND (reference sequence). V was cut by 3 bases and J by 6 bases, with 15 bases left in between. The CDR3 has 14 residues. The CDR3 is CASSIMTGAGEQYF. The CDR3 coding sequence is TGTGCCAGTAGTATTATGACGGGAGCAGGCGAGCAGTACTTC.